This TCR beta chain was obtained from a study of blood T cell repertoires in COVID-19. Overall study context: Material from acute and convalescent COVID-19 was sourced from the United States, Italy and Spain. In each case, the material was cDNA or gDNA derived from T cells, B-cell-depleted T cells, or PBMCs.

CDR3 length: 14 amino acids. V gave up 0 bases and J gave up 5 bases, with 9 bases separating them. Germline assignment: CDR1 SGHRS and CDR2 YFSETQ. In the original analysis: Counts of nucleated cells, estimated from reference gene primer amplification, were obtained. Sequencing used immunoSEQ multiplex PCR; TCRdb keeps in-frame clones, though not all of them. V and J calls and clone size come straight from that table; D and trimming were deduced from the DNA. Here the sample spans some 80,000 clones, around 83% being singletons. In Seattle, patients joined the study during active infection and were tracked longitudinally.

The chain uses TRBV5-1 and TRBJ1-5, with D unclear. The source is a man in his sixties with COVID-19, enrolled during active disease. Sequencing input: peripheral blood. CDR3 sequence (DNA): TGCGCCAGCAGCTTGGCCAGCCGGGATCAGCCCCAGCATTTT. Protein: CASSLASRDQPQHF.